This T cell receptor (beta chain) was sequenced during a study of blood T cell repertoires in COVID-19. Study-wide background: Some COVID-19 samples were acute and others convalescent; all came from the United States, Italy and Spain. Nucleic acid was either cDNA or gDNA, and it came from T cells, B-cell-depleted T cells, or PBMCs.

Original data processing: How many nucleated cells were present was estimated from reference gene primer amplification. Clones were sequenced by immunoSEQ multiplex PCR, and TCRdb holds only the in-frame ones, with some missing. That table supplies the V and J calls and clone size; D and trimming were determined from the DNA. This sample carries approximately 110,000 clones, about two thirds of them seen once, and the ten largest clones take around 0.9%. The germline CDR1 and CDR2 sequences are MDHEN and SYDVKM. The CDR3 consists of 16 residues. V lost 5 bases and J 0 bases, leaving 14 bases between the germline ends.

The clonotype comes from a human donor with acute or convalescent COVID-19. The donor label of this sample is uncertain. Material for sequencing was peripheral blood. This chain links TRBV28 with TRBJ1-5; possible D gene TRBD1, 5 bases. The CDR3 DNA reads as TGTGCCAGCAGTCCTGACAGCCTCTATAGCAATCAGCCCCAGCATTTT. The encoded protein is CASSPDSLYSNQPQHF.